These 25 T cell receptor beta chains share one sample of origin, sequenced in a study of blood T cell repertoires in COVID-19. Clones were read by immunoSEQ multiplex PCR, and TCRdb kept only the in-frame ones, dropping some. Among fewer than 250,000 clones listed, 86% were seen once. The specimen was peripheral blood. Receptor source: a woman in her 70s with acute or convalescent COVID-19.

The J gene is TRBJ1-2, the V gene TRBV7-8, with D unclear. The CDR3 covers 15 residues. Per the germline V gene, CDR1 is SGHVS and CDR2 is FQNEAQ. The V and J ends lost 5 bases and 2 bases respectively, with 15 bases between them. The CDR3 region has the DNA TGTGCCAGCAGCCGCCGGGCCGAGGGAAACTATGGCTACACCTTC. Translating gives CASSRRAEGNYGYTF.

The V gene is TRBV11-3, the J gene TRBJ2-3; no clear D gene. CDR1 is SGHNT and CDR2 is YENEEA in the germline V gene. This CDR3 region has 14 residues. V lost 1 base, J lost 4 bases, and 9 bases lay in between. The CDR3 loop reads CASSLGKEPDTQYF. In DNA, the CDR3 is TGTGCCAGCAGCTTAGGGAAGGAGCCAGATACGCAGTATTTT. The full variable domain, in which reference TRBV11-3 and TRBJ2-3 provide the parts outside the CDR3, is EAGVVQSPRYKIIEKKQPVAFWCNPISGHNTLYWYLQNLGQGPELLIRYENEEAVDDSQLPKDRFSAERLKGVDSTLKIQPAELGDSAVYLCASSLGKEPDTQYFGPGTRLTVL.

This sequence joins TRBV11-2 and TRBJ2-5; 11 bases fit TRBD2. After removal of 4 bases from V and 1 base from J, the junction contained 2 bases not matched to a gene. The germline V gene has CDR1 SGHAT and CDR2 FQNNGV. The length of the CDR3 is 15 residues. CDR3 bases: TGTGCCAGCAGCTCTCTAGCGGGGGGCCAAGAGACCCAGTACTTC. This sequence encodes CASSSLAGGQETQYF.

The CDR3 DNA reads TGTGCTAGTGGTGCCTTTGGAGGAGCAAATGATGGCTACACCTTC. The encoded protein is CASGAFGGANDGYTF. The J gene is TRBJ1-2, the V gene TRBV12-5; D is undetermined. Germline lookup yields CDR1 LGHNT and CDR2 FRNRAP. This CDR3 region has 15 residues. Between the trimmed V and J ends, which lost 5 bases and 6 bases, there was a span of 19 bases.

V usage is TRBV15 and J usage is TRBJ2-3, with TRBD2 identical over 9 bases. Trimming took 3 bases from V and 5 from J; bases not matched to a gene: 12. This CDR3 has 17 residues. Germline CDR1 and CDR2: LNHNV and YYDKDF (reference sequence). CDR3 DNA sequence: TGTGCCACCAGCAGGGGATCGGGCGGGAGGGCTTTAGATACGCAGTATTTT. Amino acids: CATSRGSGGRALDTQYF.

This chain links TRBV6-2 or TRBV6-3 with TRBJ2-7; D is unresolved. Trimming removed 3 bases at V and 3 bases at J, with 9 bases between. The CDR3 runs to 13 residues. Germline V gives CDR1 MNHEY, CDR2 SVGEGT. CDR3 nucleotide sequence: TGTGCCAGCAGTTATCCTTGGAGCTACGAGCAGTACTTC. Encoded protein: CASSYPWSYEQYF.

The rearrangement uses TRBV27 and TRBJ1-2; TRBD1 agrees at 7 bases. CDR3 length: 13 amino acids. Germline values: CDR1 MNHEY, CDR2 SMNVEV (reference sequence). The V and J ends lost 2 bases and 5 bases, in that order; junction bases with no gene match: 2. CDR3 DNA sequence: TGTGCCAGCAGTTTAGAGACAGGGTATGGCTACACCTTC. Its translation is CASSLETGYGYTF.

This chain links TRBV28 with TRBJ1-6, with D unresolved. Trimming left V 6 bases short and J 0 bases short, with 9 bases between. The CDR3 covers 15 residues. Germline V gene lookup returns CDR1 MDHEN and CDR2 SYDVKM. CDR3 sequence: CASRPSDSYNSPLHF. DNA of the CDR3: TGTGCCAGCAGACCCAGTGACTCCTATAATTCACCCCTCCACTTT.

The CDR3 loop is CASSDEGLAVETQYF. CDR3 bases: TGTGCCAGCAGCGACGAGGGACTAGCGGTAGAGACCCAGTACTTC. The chain joins TRBV5-5 to TRBJ2-5; 11 positions match TRBD2. J lost 4 bases, V lost 4 bases, and 6 bases had no gene match. Germline V gene lookup returns CDR1 SGHKS and CDR2 YYEKEE (reference sequence). This CDR3 comprises 15 residues. Supplemented by reference TRBV5-5 and TRBJ2-5, the full variable domain reads DAGVTQSPTHLIKTRGQQVTLRCSPISGHKSVSWYQQVLGQGPQFIFQYYEKEERGRGNFPDRFSARQFPNYSSELNVNALLLGDSALYLCASSDEGLAVETQYFGPGTRLLVL.

The rearrangement uses TRBV7-2 and TRBJ1-2; D gene uncertain. CDR3 length equals 13 residues. The germline V gene encodes CDR1 SGHTA and CDR2 FQGNSA. V was cut by 1 base and J by 4 bases, with 7 bases left in between. As DNA, the CDR3 is TGTGCCAGCAGCTTAGAGGCGGGCTATGGCTACACCTTC. Translation: CASSLEAGYGYTF.

This rearrangement joins TRBV11-3 to TRBJ1-1; TRBD1 matches 8 bases. Germline loops: CDR1 SGHNT, CDR2 YENEEA. Trimming removed 4 bases from V and 4 bases from J; junction bases left unmatched: 5. This CDR3 comprises 14 residues. The CDR3 DNA reads TGTGCCAGCAGCTCGGACAGGGTAGCCACTGAAGCTTTCTTT. It codes for CASSSDRVATEAFF.

This clone was detected a few times. The V gene is TRBV10-3, the J gene TRBJ2-1, with a weak D call TRBD2 (5 bases). Germline values: CDR1 ENHRY, CDR2 SYGVKD. Trimming shortened V by 6 bases and J by 5 bases, and 11 bases separated the two germline ends. CDR3 length: 13 amino acids. The CDR3 DNA reads as TGTGCCATCAGCCCCACGGGAAACAATGAGCAGTTCTTC. Amino acid sequence: CAISPTGNNEQFF.

This rearrangement joins TRBV3-1 (or the pseudogene TRBV3-2) to TRBJ2-3; D ambiguous. Germline CDR1 is LGHDT and CDR2 is YNNKEL (reference sequence). CDR3 size: 11 residues. Trimming removed 1 base from V and 6 bases from J, with 2 bases in between. The CDR3 DNA reads as TGTGCCAGCAGCCAAGCGGATACGCAGTATTTT. It codes for CASSQADTQYF.

The J gene is TRBJ2-7, the V gene TRBV6-5, with TRBD1 matching over 7 bases. This CDR3 is built from 14 residues. The trim removed 6 bases at V and 0 bases at J, leaving 5 bases unmatched. Germline assignment: CDR1 MNHEY and CDR2 SVGAGI. Here the CDR3 reads CASREYRGSYEQYF. DNA of the CDR3: TGTGCCAGCAGGGAGTACAGGGGCTCCTACGAGCAGTACTTC.

For the CDR3, the DNA is TGTGCCAGCAGCCCAGCCAGGACTGCGTCCTACAATGAGCAGTTCTTC. It is translated as CASSPARTASYNEQFF. The chain is built from TRBV3-1 (or the pseudogene TRBV3-2) and TRBJ2-1, with D maybe TRBD2 (5 bases). This CDR3 is 16 amino acids long. CDR1 and CDR2 from the germline V gene are LGHDT and YNNKEL (reference sequence). The V end lost 4 bases, the J end lost 1 base, and 14 bases lay between the germline ends.

As regards this clone: Distinct nucleotide sequences in the sample also encode this CDR3. The chain combines TRBV6-1 with TRBJ1-2; 8 positions match TRBD1. The germline V gene encodes CDR1 MNHNS and CDR2 SASEGT. The junction had 2 bases not matched to a gene; V was cut back by 3 bases and J by 2 bases. The CDR3 has 14 amino acids. The CDR3 region is CASSDDRGNYGYTF. The CDR3 DNA sequence: TGTGCCAGCAGTGACGACAGGGGAAACTATGGCTACACCTTC.

The chain joins TRBV2 to TRBJ1-2; the D gene is possibly TRBD1 (5 bases). Germline V gene sequence: CDR1 SNHLY, CDR2 FYNNEI. Trimming shortened V by 6 bases and J by 2 bases, and 10 bases separated the two germline ends. This CDR3 is 13 amino acids long. CDR3: CASRADRNYGYTF. The CDR3 DNA sequence: TGTGCCAGCAGGGCAGACAGAAACTATGGCTACACCTTC.

The V and J genes are TRBV3-1 (or the pseudogene TRBV3-2) and TRBJ2-1; 14 bases fit TRBD2. The germline V gene encodes CDR1 LGHDT and CDR2 YNNKEL (reference sequence). The ends lost 4 bases at V and 5 bases at J; junction bases unmatched: 1. The CDR3 has 15 residues. This chain's CDR3 is CASSRLAGGNNEQFF. The DNA for the CDR3 is TGTGCCAGCAGCCGACTAGCGGGAGGGAACAATGAGCAGTTCTTC.

J is TRBJ2-1 and V is TRBV18; 12 positions match TRBD1. J gave up 9 bases and V 4 bases, and 10 bases lay outside the gene matches. This CDR3 is 16 amino acids long. In germline, CDR1 is KGHSH, CDR2 LQKENI. The CDR3 DNA sequence: TGTGCCAGCTCACGACCGGGACAGGGGGCGAATGGTGAGCAGTTCTTC. It specifies CASSRPGQGANGEQFF.

DNA of the CDR3: TGTGCCAGCAGTAAACAGGGGGCACTCTCCTACAATGAGCAGTTCTTC. This sequence encodes CASSKQGALSYNEQFF. This rearrangement joins TRBV28 to TRBJ2-1; TRBD1 matches at 9 bases. Germline-derived CDR1 and CDR2 are MDHEN and SYDVKM. Trimming cost V 5 bases and J 0 bases; bases outside gene matches: 5. The CDR3 covers 16 residues.

DNA for the CDR3: TGCGCCAGCACGACAGGGGGCGTCGACGAGCAGTACTTC. Protein sequence: CASTTGGVDEQYF. The chain recombines TRBV5-1 with TRBJ2-7, with 10 bases lining up with TRBD1. Trimming removed 6 bases from V and 5 bases from J; junction bases left unmatched: 5. The CDR3 loop spans 13 amino acids. Germline V gene data show CDR1 as SGHRS and CDR2 as YFSETQ.

This clone was found a few times. The chain joins TRBV4-2 to TRBJ1-3; D call uncertain. The CDR3 is 15 residues long. Germline CDR1 LGHNA, CDR2 YNFKEQ. The germline V and J ends were trimmed by 1 base and 4 bases, with 11 bases remaining between them. The CDR3 DNA is TGTGCCAGCAGCCAAGTGCCAGCGGGGGGAAACACCATATATTTT. Translation: CASSQVPAGGNTIYF.

J is TRBJ2-1 and V is TRBV3-1 (or the pseudogene TRBV3-2), with 11 positions matching TRBD2. CDR3 length: 16 residues. Germline assignment: CDR1 LGHDT and CDR2 YNNKEL (reference sequence). The V gene end was trimmed by 3 bases and the J gene end by 1 base; junction bases not matched to a gene: 2. The CDR3 sequence: CASSQRLAGSYNEQFF. DNA of the CDR3: TGTGCCAGCAGCCAGAGACTAGCGGGGTCCTACAATGAGCAGTTCTTC.

The gene calls are TRBV25-1 and TRBJ2-5, with a possible D match to TRBD2 (6 bases). The CDR3 contains 11 residues. CDR1 is MGHDK and CDR2 is SYGVNS in the germline V gene. The germline V and J ends were trimmed by 7 bases and 12 bases, with 15 bases remaining between them. In DNA form, the CDR3 reads TGTGCCAGCAACCGGGGGACCTATAAGTACTTC. It yields the protein CASNRGTYKYF. The full variable domain, its missing parts supplied by reference TRBV25-1 and TRBJ2-5, is EADIYQTPRYLVIGTGKKITLECSQTMGHDKMYWYQQDPGMELHLIHYSYGVNSTEKGDLSSESTVSRIRTEHFPLTLESARPSHTSQYLCASNRGTYKYFGPGTRLLVL.

V is TRBV4-2 and J is TRBJ1-5, with D unclear. The CDR3 runs 13 residues. Trimming took off 1 base at V and 5 bases at J, with 6 bases between the two ends. The V gene's germline CDR1 is LGHNA and CDR2 YNFKEQ. The CDR3 region is CASSQAPDQPQHF. CDR3 DNA: TGTGCCAGCAGCCAAGCCCCCGATCAGCCCCAGCATTTT.